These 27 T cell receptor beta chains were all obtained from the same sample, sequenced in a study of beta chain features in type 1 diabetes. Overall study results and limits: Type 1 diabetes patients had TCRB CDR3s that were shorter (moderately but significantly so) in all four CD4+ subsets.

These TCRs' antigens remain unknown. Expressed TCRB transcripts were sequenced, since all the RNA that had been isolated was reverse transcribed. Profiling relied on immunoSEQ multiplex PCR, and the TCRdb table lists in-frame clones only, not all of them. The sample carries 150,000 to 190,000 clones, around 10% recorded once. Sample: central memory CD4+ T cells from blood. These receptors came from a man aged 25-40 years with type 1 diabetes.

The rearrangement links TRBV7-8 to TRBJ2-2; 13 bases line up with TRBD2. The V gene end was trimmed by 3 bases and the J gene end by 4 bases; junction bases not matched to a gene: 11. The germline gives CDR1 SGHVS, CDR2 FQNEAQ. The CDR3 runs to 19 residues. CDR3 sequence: CASSFRLLAGGLGTGELFF. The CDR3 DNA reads TGTGCCAGCAGCTTCAGATTACTAGCGGGAGGGCTGGGCACCGGGGAGCTGTTTTTT.

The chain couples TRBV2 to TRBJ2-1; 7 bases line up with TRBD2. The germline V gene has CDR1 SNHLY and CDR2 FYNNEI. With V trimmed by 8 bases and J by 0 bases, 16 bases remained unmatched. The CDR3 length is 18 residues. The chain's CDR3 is CASYRLAPFSSSYNEQFF. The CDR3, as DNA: TGTGCCAGCTACAGACTAGCACCGTTTTCTAGCTCCTACAATGAGCAGTTCTTC.

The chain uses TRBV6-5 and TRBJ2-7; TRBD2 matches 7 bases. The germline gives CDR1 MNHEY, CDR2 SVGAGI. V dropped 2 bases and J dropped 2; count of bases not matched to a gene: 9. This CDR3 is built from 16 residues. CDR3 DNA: TGTGCCAGCAGTTACGGCCGGGGGGACTTAACCTACGAGCAGTACTTC. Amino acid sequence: CASSYGRGDLTYEQYF.

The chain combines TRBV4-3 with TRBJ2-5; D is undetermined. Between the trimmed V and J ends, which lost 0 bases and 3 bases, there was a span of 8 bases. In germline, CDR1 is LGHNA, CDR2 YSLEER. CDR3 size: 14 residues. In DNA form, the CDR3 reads TGCGCCAGCAGCCAAGAGCGATCCAAAGAGACCCAGTACTTC. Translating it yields CASSQERSKETQYF.

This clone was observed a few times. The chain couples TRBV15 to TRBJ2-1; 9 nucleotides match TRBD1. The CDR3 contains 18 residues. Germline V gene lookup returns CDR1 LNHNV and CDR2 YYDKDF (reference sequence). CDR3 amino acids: CVTSWDRVLGGSQDEQFF. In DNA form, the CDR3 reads TGTGTGACCTCGTGGGACAGGGTACTAGGGGGTAGTCAAGATGAGCAGTTCTTC.

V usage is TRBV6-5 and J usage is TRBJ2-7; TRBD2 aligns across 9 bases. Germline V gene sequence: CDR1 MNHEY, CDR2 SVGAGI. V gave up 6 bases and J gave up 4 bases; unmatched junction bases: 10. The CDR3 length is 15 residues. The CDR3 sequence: CASSRDLLAGYEQYF. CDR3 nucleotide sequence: TGTGCCAGCAGCCGCGACTTACTAGCGGGTTACGAGCAGTACTTC.

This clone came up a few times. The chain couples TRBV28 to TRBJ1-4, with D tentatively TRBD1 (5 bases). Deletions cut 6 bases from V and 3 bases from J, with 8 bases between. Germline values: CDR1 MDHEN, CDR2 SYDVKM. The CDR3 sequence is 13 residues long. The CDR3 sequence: CASRGQANEKLFF. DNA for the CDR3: TGTGCCAGCAGGGGGCAGGCTAATGAAAAACTGTTTTTT.

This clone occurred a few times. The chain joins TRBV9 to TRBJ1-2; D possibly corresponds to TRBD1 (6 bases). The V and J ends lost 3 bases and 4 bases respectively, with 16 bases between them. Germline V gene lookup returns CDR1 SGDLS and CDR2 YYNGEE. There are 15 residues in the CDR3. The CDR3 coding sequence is TGTGCCAGCAGCGGACAGGTTTATAATAGCTATGGCTACACCTTC. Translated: CASSGQVYNSYGYTF.

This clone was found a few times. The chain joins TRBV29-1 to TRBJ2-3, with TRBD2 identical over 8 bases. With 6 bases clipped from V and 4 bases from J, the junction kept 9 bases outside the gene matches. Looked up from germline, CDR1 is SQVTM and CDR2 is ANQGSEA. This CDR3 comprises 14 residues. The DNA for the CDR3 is TGCAGCGTCAGAGGACTAGCTCTAGCAGATACGCAGTATTTT. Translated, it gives CSVRGLALADTQYF.

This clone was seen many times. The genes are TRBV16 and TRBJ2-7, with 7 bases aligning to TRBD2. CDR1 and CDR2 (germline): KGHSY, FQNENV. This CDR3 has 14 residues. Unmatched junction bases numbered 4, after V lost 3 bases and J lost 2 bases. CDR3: CASSHFGTTYEQYF. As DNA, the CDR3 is TGTGCCAGCAGCCACTTCGGGACTACCTACGAGCAGTACTTC. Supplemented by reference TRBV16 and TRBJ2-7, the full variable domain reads GEEVAQTPKHLVRGEGQKAKLYCAPIKGHSYVFWYQQVLKNEFKFLISFQNENVFDETGMPKERFSAKCLPNSPCSLEIQATKLEDSAVYFCASSHFGTTYEQYFGPGTRLTVT.

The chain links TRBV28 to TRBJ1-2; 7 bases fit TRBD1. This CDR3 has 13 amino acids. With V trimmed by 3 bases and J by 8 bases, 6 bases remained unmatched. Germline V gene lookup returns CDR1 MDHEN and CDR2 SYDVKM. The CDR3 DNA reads TGTGCCAGCAGTTTCGAGGGGGCGGAAGGCTACACCTTC. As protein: CASSFEGAEGYTF.

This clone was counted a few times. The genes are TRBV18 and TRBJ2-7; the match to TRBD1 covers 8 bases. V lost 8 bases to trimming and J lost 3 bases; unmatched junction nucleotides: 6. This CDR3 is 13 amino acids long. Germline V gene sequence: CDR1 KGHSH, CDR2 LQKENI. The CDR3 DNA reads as TGTGCCAGCACGCCCGGGACAGGCTACGAGCAGTACTTC. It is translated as CASTPGTGYEQYF. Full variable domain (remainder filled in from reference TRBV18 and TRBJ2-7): NAGVMQNPRHLVRRRGQEARLRCSPMKGHSHVYWYRQLPEEGLKFMVYLQKENIIDESGMPKERFSAEFPKEGPSILRIQQVVRGDSAAYFCASTPGTGYEQYFGPGTRLTVT.

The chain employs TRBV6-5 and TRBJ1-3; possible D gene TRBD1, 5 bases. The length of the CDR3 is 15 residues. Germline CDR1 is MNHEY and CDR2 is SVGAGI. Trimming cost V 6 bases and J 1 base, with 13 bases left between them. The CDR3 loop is CASRRTGTSGNTIYF. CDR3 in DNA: TGTGCCAGCAGGCGAACCGGGACTTCTGGAAACACCATATATTTT.

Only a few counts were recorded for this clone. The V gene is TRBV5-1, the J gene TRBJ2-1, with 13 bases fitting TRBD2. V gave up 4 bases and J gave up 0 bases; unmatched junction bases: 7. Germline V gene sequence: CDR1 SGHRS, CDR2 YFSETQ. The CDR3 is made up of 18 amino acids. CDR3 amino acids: CASSGGLAGYNSYNEQFF. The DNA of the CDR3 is TGCGCCAGCAGCGGGGGACTAGCGGGGTATAACTCCTACAATGAGCAGTTCTTC. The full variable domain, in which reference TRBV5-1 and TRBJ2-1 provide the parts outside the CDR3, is KAGVTQTPRYLIKTRGQQVTLSCSPISGHRSVSWYQQTPGQGLQFLFEYFSETQRNKGNFPGRFSGRQFSNSRSEMNVSTLELGDSALYLCASSGGLAGYNSYNEQFFGPGTRLTVL.

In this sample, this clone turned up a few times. CDR3 region: CAWGAHPNTGELFF. CDR3 nucleotides: TGTGCCTGGGGGGCACACCCGAACACCGGGGAGCTGTTTTTT. The chain links TRBV30 to TRBJ2-2; tentative D call: TRBD1 (5 bases). Trimming cost V 5 bases and J 0 bases, with 10 bases left between them. The V gene's germline CDR1 is GTSNPN and CDR2 SVGIG (reference sequence). The CDR3 length is 14 residues.

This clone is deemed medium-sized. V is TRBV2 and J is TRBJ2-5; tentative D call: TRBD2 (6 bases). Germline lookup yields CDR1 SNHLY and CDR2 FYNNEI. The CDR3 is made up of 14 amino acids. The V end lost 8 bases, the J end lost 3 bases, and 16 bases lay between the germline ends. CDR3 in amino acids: CASSEGRTKETQYF. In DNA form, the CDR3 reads TGTGCCAGCTCGGAGGGACGGACTAAAGAGACCCAGTACTTC. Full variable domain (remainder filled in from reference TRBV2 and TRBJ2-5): EPEVTQTPSHQVTQMGQEVILRCVPISNHLYFYWYRQILGQKVEFLVSFYNNEISEKSEIFDDQFSVERPDGSNFTLKIRSTKLEDSAMYFCASSEGRTKETQYFGPGTRLLVL.

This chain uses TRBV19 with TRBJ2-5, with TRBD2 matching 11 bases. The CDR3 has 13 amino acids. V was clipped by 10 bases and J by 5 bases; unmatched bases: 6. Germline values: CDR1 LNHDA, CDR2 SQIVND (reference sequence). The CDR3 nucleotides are TGTGCCACTACTAGCGGGGGCAGGGAGACCCAGTACTTC. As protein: CATTSGGRETQYF.

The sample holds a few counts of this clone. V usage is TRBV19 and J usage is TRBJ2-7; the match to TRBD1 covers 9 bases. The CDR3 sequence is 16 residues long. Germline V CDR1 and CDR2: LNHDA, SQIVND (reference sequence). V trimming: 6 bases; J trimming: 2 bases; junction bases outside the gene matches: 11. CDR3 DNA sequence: TGTGCCAGTAGGCCGAGCGGGACAGGGCCTCCCTACGAGCAGTACTTC. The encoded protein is CASRPSGTGPPYEQYF.

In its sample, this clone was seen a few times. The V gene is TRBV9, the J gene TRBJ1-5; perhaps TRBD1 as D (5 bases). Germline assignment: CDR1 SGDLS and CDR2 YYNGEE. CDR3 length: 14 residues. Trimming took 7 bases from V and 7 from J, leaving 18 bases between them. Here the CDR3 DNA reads TGTGCCAGCGGGGCTGGCGGGGTAGGACAGCCCCAGCATTTT. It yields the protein CASGAGGVGQPQHF.

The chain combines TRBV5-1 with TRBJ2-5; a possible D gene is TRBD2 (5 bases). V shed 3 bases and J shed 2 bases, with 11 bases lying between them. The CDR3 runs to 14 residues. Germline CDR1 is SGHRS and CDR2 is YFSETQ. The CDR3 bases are TGCGCCAGCAGCTCGGGAACAAATCAAGAGACCCAGTACTTC. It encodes CASSSGTNQETQYF.

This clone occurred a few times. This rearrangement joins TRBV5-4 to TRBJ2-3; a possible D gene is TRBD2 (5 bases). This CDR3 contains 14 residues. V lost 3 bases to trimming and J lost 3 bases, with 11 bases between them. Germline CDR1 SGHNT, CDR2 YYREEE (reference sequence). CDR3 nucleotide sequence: TGTGCCAGCAGCTACTTAGCGCAAACAGATACGCAGTATTTT. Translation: CASSYLAQTDTQYF.

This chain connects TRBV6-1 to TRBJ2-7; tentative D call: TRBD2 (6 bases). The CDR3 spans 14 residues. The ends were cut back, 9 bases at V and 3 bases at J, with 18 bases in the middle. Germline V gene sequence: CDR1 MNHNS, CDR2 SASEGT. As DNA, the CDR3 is TGTGCCAGTAACGGAGGGGATGGGTACTACGAGCAGTACTTC. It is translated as CASNGGDGYYEQYF.

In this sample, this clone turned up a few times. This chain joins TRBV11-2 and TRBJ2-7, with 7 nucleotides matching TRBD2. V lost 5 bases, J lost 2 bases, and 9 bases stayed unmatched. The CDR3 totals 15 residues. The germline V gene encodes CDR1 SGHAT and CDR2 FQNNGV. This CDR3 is CASSPLGGSPYEQYF. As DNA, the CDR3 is TGTGCCAGCAGCCCCCTAGGCGGGAGTCCCTACGAGCAGTACTTC.

CDR3: CASSPQLAVSSYNEQFF. DNA of the CDR3: TGTGCCAGCTCACCACAATTAGCGGTTAGCTCCTACAATGAGCAGTTCTTC. The J gene is TRBJ2-1, the V gene TRBV18, with D perhaps TRBD2 (6 bases). V lost 1 base, J lost 0 bases, and 13 bases lay in between. Germline CDR1 reads KGHSH; CDR2 reads LQKENI. This CDR3 contains 17 residues.

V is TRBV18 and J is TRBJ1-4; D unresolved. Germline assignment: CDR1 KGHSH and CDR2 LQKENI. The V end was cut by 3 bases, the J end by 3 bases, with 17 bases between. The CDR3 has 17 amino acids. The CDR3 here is CASSPYSEIRANEKLFF. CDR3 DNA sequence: TGTGCCAGCTCACCTTATTCCGAGATACGGGCTAATGAAAAACTGTTTTTT.

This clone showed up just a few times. DNA for the CDR3: TGTGCCATCAGTGCAACCGGGACTAGCGGGAGGGCCTTTCGCAATGAGCAGTTCTTC. Encoded protein: CAISATGTSGRAFRNEQFF. J is TRBJ2-1 and V is TRBV10-3; 16 nucleotides agree with TRBD2. CDR3 length: 19 residues. In germline, CDR1 is ENHRY, CDR2 SYGVKD. V was clipped by 4 bases and J by 6 bases; unmatched bases: 12.

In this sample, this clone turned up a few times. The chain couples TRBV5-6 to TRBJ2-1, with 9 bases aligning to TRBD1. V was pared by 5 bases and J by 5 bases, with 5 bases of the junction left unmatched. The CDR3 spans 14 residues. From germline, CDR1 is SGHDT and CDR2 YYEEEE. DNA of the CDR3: TGTGCCAGCAGACAGGGACAGGGACACAATGAGCAGTTCTTC. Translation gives CASRQGQGHNEQFF.